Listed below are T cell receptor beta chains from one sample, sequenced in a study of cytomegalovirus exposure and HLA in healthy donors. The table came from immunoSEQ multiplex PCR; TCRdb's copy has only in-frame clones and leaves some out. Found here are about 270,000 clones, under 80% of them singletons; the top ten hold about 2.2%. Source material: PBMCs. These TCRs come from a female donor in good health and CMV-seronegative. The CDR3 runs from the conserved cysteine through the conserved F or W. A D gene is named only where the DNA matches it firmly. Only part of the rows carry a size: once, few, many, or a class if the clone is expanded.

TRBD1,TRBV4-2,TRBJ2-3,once,TGTGCCAGCAGCGGGGGACAGGGGGATTCAGATACGCAGTATTTT,CASSGGQGDSDTQYF
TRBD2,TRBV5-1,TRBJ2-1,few,TGCGCCAGCAGCGCCGGACTAGCGGTCTACAATGAGCAGTTCTTC,CASSAGLAVYNEQFF
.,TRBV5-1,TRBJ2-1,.,TGCGCCAGCAGTTCAGGAATAAGATACAATGAGCAGTTCTTC,CASSSGIRYNEQFF
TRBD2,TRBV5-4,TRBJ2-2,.,TGTGCCAGCAGCCCACGGGGCGGGAGGAGCACCGGGGAGCTGTTTTTT,CASSPRGGRSTGELFF
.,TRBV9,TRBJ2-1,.,TGTGCCAGCAGCGTCGACGGGAGCGGTGAGCAGTTCTTC,CASSVDGSGEQFF
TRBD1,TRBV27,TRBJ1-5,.,TGTGCCAGAACAAAACCTCAGGGGGGCAATCAGCCCCAGCATTTT,CARTKPQGGNQPQHF
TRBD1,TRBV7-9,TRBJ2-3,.,TGTGCCAGCAGCCCCTCCTGGACAGGGGGCGCCGATACGCAGTATTTT,CASSPSWTGGADTQYF
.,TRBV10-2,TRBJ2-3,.,TGCGCCAGCGAATCTAGGCTAAACACAGATACGCAGTATTTT,CASESRLNTDTQYF
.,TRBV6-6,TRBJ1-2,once,TGTGCCAGCAGTTACTCGGAGATCGACAGAGGCTATACCCCCTTC,CASSYSEIDRGYTPF
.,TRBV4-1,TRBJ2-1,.,TGCGCCAGCAGCCAAGAAGGGGACTCGCGAATCAATGAGCAGTTCTTC,CASSQEGDSRINEQFF
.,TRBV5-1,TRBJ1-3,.,TGCGCCAGCAGCTTAATGGGGAGGGCAGATGGAAACACCATATATTTT,CASSLMGRADGNTIYF
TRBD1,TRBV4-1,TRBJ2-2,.,TGCGCCAGCAGCCCCCAGGGGGCAGGGGAGCTGTTTTTT,CASSPQGAGELFF
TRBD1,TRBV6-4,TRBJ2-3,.,TGTGCCAGCAGTGATACAGGGGTTAGCACAGATACGCAGTATTTT,CASSDTGVSTDTQYF
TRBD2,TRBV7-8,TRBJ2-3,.,TGTGCCAGCAGCTTGAATCCGGGACTATCGGTCGCGCAGTATTTT,CASSLNPGLSVAQYF
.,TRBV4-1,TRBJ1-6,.,TGCGCCAGCAGCCAAGAGCTTGGACTGCCCCTCCACTTT,CASSQELGLPLHF
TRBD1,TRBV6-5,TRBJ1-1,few,TGTGCCAGCAGCCGGGACAGAGAGAACACTGAAGCTTTCTTT,CASSRDRENTEAFF
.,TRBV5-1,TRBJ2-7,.,TGCGCCAGCAGCTTGGAATACGACTACGAGCAGTACTTC,CASSLEYDYEQYF
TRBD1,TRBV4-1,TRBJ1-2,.,TGCGCCAGCAGGACTCCGGGACAGGGGTTTGGCTACACCTTC,CASRTPGQGFGYTF
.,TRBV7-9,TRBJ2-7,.,TGTTCCAGCAGCTCAGAGCCGAGGATAGCCCTATCCTCCTACGAGCAGTACTTC,CSSSSEPRIALSSYEQYF
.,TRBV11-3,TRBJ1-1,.,TGTGCCAGCAGCCCCCCCTCTAGTTCTAACACTGAAGCTTTCTTT,CASSPPSSSNTEAFF
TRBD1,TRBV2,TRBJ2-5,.,TGTGCCAGCAGCTCCGGGACAGAACTTCTTGAGACCCAGTACTTC,CASSSGTELLETQYF
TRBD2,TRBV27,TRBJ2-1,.,TGTGCCAGCAGTTTCCTGGGGGGGGACTCCTACAATGAGCAGTTCTTC,CASSFLGGDSYNEQFF
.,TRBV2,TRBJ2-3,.,TGTGCCAGCAGTGAAAGTCCGGGTATGAGGAAGCAGTATTTT,CASSESPGMRKQYF
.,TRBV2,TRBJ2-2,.,TGTGCCAGCTATCGCACCGGGGAGCTGTTTTTT,CASYRTGELFF
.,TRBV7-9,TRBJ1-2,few,TGTGCCAGCGTGCCCTCCACAGGCCCCCTCTATGGCTACACCTTC,CASVPSTGPLYGYTF
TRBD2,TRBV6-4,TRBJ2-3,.,TGTGCCAGCAGCGAAGATAGCGGGAGTTCGACAGATACGCAGTATTTT,CASSEDSGSSTDTQYF
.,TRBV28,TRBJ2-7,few,TGTGCCAGCAGTTACAGAACAACCTACGAGCAGTACTTC,CASSYRTTYEQYF
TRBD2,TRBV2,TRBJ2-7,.,TGTGCCAGCAATAGCGGGAACTACGAGCAGTACTTC,CASNSGNYEQYF
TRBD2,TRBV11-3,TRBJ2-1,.,TGTGCCAGCAGCTTAGAGGCTAGCGGGAGTTTGGGTGGTGCGGAGCAGTTCTTC,CASSLEASGSLGGAEQFF
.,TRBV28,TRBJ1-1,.,TGTGCCAGCGGGGCATGGGGTAGGACCACTGAAGCTTTCTTT,CASGAWGRTTEAFF
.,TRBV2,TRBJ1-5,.,TGTGCCAGCAGTGAAGCGGAAGCGGGCAGGGTGCCCCAGCATTTT,CASSEAEAGRVPQHF
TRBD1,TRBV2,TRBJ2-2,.,TGTGCCAGCAGTGCTTGGGACAGGGGTCTTCCCGGGGAGCTGTTTTTT,CASSAWDRGLPGELFF
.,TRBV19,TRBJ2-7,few,TGTGCCAGTAGTTTGGCTAGCGAATACGAGCAGTACTTC,CASSLASEYEQYF
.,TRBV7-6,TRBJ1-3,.,TGTGCCAGCAGCTTATCTCAGGGGATTGGAAACACCATATATTTT,CASSLSQGIGNTIYF
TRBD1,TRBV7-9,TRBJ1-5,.,TGTGCCAGCAGCGGCGACAGGGCTGATCAGCCCCAGCATTTT,CASSGDRADQPQHF
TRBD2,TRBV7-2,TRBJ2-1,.,TGTGCCAGCAGCTCCCGACTAGCGGGAGTTGGTGAGCAGTTCTTC,CASSSRLAGVGEQFF
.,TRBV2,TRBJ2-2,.,TGTGCCACCAGAGCGGGCCGAAAACTTACCGGGGAGCTGTTTTTT,CATRAGRKLTGELFF
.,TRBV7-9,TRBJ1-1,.,TGTGCCAGCAGCTTTGCGACAGGAGCGAACACTGAAGCTTTCTTT,CASSFATGANTEAFF
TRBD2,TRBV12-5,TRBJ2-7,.,TGTGCCAGTGGTCCGAGCACTAGCGGCAGAAGCTCCTACGAGCAGTACTTC,CASGPSTSGRSSYEQYF
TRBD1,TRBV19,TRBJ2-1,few,TGTGCCAGTAGCTTCACAGGGGATGAGCAGTTCTTC,CASSFTGDEQFF
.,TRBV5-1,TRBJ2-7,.,TGCGCCAGCAGCTTGGTGGTTAACCCCATCTGGCAGGCTTACTCCTACGAGCAGTACTTC,CASSLVVNPIWQAYSYEQYF
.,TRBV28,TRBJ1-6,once,TGTGCCAGCAGTTTCCTGACAAGCTCCTATAATTCACCCCTCCACTTT,CASSFLTSSYNSPLHF
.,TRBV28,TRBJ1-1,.,TGTGCCAGCAGGCTTCAGGGGTCGAGCACTGAAGCTTTCTTT,CASRLQGSSTEAFF
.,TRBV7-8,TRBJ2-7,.,TGTGCCAGCAGCTCTCAGGGCGCCTACGAGCAGTACTTC,CASSSQGAYEQYF
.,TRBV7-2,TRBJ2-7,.,TGTGCCAGCAGCTTAGGTGGCTCCGCCTACGAGCAGTACTTC,CASSLGGSAYEQYF
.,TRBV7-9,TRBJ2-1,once,TGTGCCAGCAGCTTAGTGTCGGGGTTGTACAATGAGCAGTTCTTC,CASSLVSGLYNEQFF